The following is a TCR beta chain sequence with its context. Germline V gene lookup returns CDR1 ENHRY and CDR2 SYGVKD. The J segment lost 4 bases and the V segment lost 1 base, leaving 0 bases of the junction unmatched. The CDR3 covers 15 residues. The data derive from a study of Ad26.COV2.S vaccination and SARS-CoV-2 variants. On the study more broadly: In the study, Ad26.COV2.S was injected intramuscularly once, or twice 56 days apart.

TCRdb's table, derived via immunoSEQ multiplex PCR, lists solely in-frame clones and lacks some. The data show some 390,000 clones, about 89% seen once. The treatment: roughly 20 received Ad26.COV2.S at low or high dose, single or two shots; about 5 received placebo; per-sample allocation not given. Day 63 after the first injection of vaccine or placebo was the sampling time. The clonotype comes from a person between 18 and 65 years old who received the Ad26.COV2.S COVID-19 vaccine or a placebo. The source was peripheral blood, collected in a trial of Ad26.COV2.S vaccine versus placebo. The chain links TRBV10-3 to TRBJ2-5, with 13 bases identical to TRBD2. CDR3: CAISEWTSGRETQYF. The CDR3 region has the DNA TGTGCCATCAGTGAGTGGACTAGCGGGAGAGAGACCCAGTACTTC.